These T cell receptor beta chains were read from a single sample in a study of blood T cell repertoires in COVID-19. The repertoire was sequenced with immunoSEQ multiplex PCR; TCRdb's copy has only in-frame clones and lacks some. The sample includes 200,000 to 250,000 clones, 86% of them seen just once. The sample comprised PBMCs or T cells enriched from blood (not recorded which). The receptors were gathered from a woman in her forties or fifties in a cohort exposed to, infected with or recovered from COVID-19 (not recorded which). Both conserved end residues are part of each CDR3. Fields, in order: J gene, D gene, clone size, V gene, CDR3 protein, CDR3 DNA. D genes are given only for firm matches. A row's size may be missing; if present it is once, few, many or a size class.

J: TRBJ1-2
D: TRBD1
size: .
V: TRBV6-1
CDR3: CASSDARQGNYGYTF
DNA: TGTGCCAGCAGTGACGCTAGACAGGGGAACTATGGCTACACCTTC

J: TRBJ1-2
D: .
size: .
V: TRBV7-8
CDR3: CASSFGHSSGGYTF
DNA: TGTGCCAGCAGCTTTGGACATTCCTCCGGTGGCTACACCTTC

J: TRBJ1-2
D: .
size: .
V: TRBV5-6
CDR3: CASSLPQGDRYTF
DNA: TGTGCCAGCAGCTTACCGCAGGGTGATCGCTACACCTTC

J: TRBJ2-7
D: TRBD2
size: .
V: TRBV2
CDR3: CASSELGLGIYEQYF
DNA: TGTGCCAGCAGTGAATTAGGACTAGGGATTTACGAGCAGTACTTC

J: TRBJ2-1
D: TRBD2
size: .
V: TRBV2
CDR3: CASRGTSGGYNEQFF
DNA: TGTGCCAGCAGAGGGACTAGCGGGGGGTACAATGAGCAGTTCTTC

J: TRBJ1-3
D: .
size: .
V: TRBV5-4
CDR3: CASSSGRADTIYF
DNA: TGTGCCAGCAGCTCCGGCAGGGCTGACACCATATATTTT

J: TRBJ2-7
D: TRBD1
size: .
V: TRBV9
CDR3: CASSTFPGQGYEQYF
DNA: TGTGCCAGCAGCACCTTCCCGGGACAGGGCTACGAGCAGTACTTC

J: TRBJ1-1
D: TRBD1
size: once
V: TRBV29-1
CDR3: CSADLTGANTEAFF
DNA: TGCAGCGCGGACCTGACAGGGGCGAACACTGAAGCTTTCTTT

J: TRBJ1-1
D: .
size: .
V: TRBV4-1
CDR3: CASSQPTRSAEAFF
DNA: TGCGCCAGCAGCCAGCCTACCAGGTCGGCTGAAGCTTTCTTT

J: TRBJ1-2
D: .
size: .
V: TRBV19
CDR3: CASSNPREGVHGYTF
DNA: TGTGCCAGTAGTAATCCAAGGGAGGGGGTGCATGGCTACACCTTC

J: TRBJ1-5
D: .
size: .
V: TRBV6-2/TRBV6-3
CDR3: CASSDFGGSNQPQHF
DNA: TGTGCCAGCAGTGACTTCGGAGGGAGCAATCAGCCCCAGCATTTT

J: TRBJ1-4
D: .
size: .
V: TRBV2
CDR3: CADRDANEKLFF
DNA: TGTGCCGACCGGGATGCTAATGAAAAACTGTTTTTT

J: TRBJ1-5
D: TRBD1
size: .
V: TRBV9
CDR3: CASSIGQGPPQHF
DNA: TGTGCCAGCAGCATAGGACAGGGGCCGCCCCAGCATTTT

J: TRBJ2-6
D: .
size: .
V: TRBV6-2/TRBV6-3
CDR3: CASSFADSRFEVFSGANVLTF
DNA: TGTGCCAGCAGTTTCGCGGACAGCCGATTCGAAGTCTTCTCTGGGGCCAACGTCCTGACTTTC

J: TRBJ2-2
D: .
size: .
V: TRBV6-1
CDR3: CASSERRSGWGELFF
DNA: TGTGCCAGCAGTGAAAGGAGGTCCGGGTGGGGGGAGCTGTTTTTT

J: TRBJ2-2
D: .
size: .
V: TRBV5-8
CDR3: CASSLKRGWAGELFF
DNA: TGTGCCAGCAGCTTGAAAAGGGGATGGGCCGGGGAGCTGTTTTTT

J: TRBJ1-5
D: .
size: .
V: TRBV7-2
CDR3: CASSLTGHQPQHF
DNA: TGTGCCAGCAGCTTAACAGGGCATCAGCCCCAGCATTTT

J: TRBJ1-4
D: .
size: .
V: TRBV5-1
CDR3: CASSLGATTTNEKLFF
DNA: TGCGCCAGCAGCTTGGGGGCTACCACAACTAATGAAAAACTGTTTTTT

J: TRBJ1-1
D: TRBD1
size: .
V: TRBV18
CDR3: CASSPSLLQPSGTGGSTEAFF
DNA: TGTGCCAGCTCACCCTCCCTCCTTCAGCCCTCTGGGACAGGGGGTAGCACTGAAGCTTTCTTT

J: TRBJ2-5
D: TRBD1
size: .
V: TRBV3-1/TRBV3-2
CDR3: CASSQRGPETQYF
DNA: TGTGCCAGCAGCCAGAGGGGGCCAGAGACCCAGTACTTC

J: TRBJ1-6
D: .
size: .
V: TRBV15
CDR3: CATSRGLSANLLSPLHF
DNA: TGTGCCACCAGCAGAGGACTCTCAGCTAACCTACTTTCACCCCTCCACTTT

J: TRBJ2-4
D: TRBD2
size: .
V: TRBV11-2
CDR3: CASSLEGSGGRAAKNIQYF
DNA: TGTGCCAGCAGCTTAGAAGGAAGCGGGGGGAGGGCGGCCAAAAACATTCAGTACTTC

J: TRBJ1-5
D: .
size: .
V: TRBV20-1
CDR3: CSASHRVADQPQHF
DNA: TGCAGTGCTAGTCACAGGGTCGCTGATCAGCCCCAGCATTTT

J: TRBJ1-2
D: .
size: .
V: TRBV12-3/TRBV12-4
CDR3: CASSLRTARGYTF
DNA: TGTGCCAGCAGTTTAAGGACAGCAAGAGGCTACACCTTC

J: TRBJ1-1
D: .
size: .
V: TRBV15
CDR3: CATSRDVRTEENTEAFF
DNA: TGTGCCACCAGCAGAGATGTGAGGACAGAAGAGAACACTGAAGCTTTCTTT

J: TRBJ2-5
D: .
size: .
V: TRBV11-1
CDR3: CASSLTLSSPETQYF
DNA: TGTGCCAGCAGCTTAACGTTGAGCTCCCCAGAGACCCAGTACTTC